Sequencing of this TCR beta chain was carried out in a study of T-cell reconstitution after alpha-beta-depleted transplantation in children (dated by TCRdb to the mid-2010s). About the investigation overall: T-cell immune reconstitution after TCRalphabeta/CD19-depleted allogeneic hematopoietic cell transplantation in children was quantitatively tracked in the study by means of TCR repertoire profiling.

Libraries were built with PCR. The sample was run on an Illumina HiSeq 2500. Molecular barcoding was employed in the preparation of TCR libraries, with unique molecular identifiers being used to normalize TCRbeta repertoire quantification. The public sequencing data were trimmed at Q25 with fastp and processed into clonotypes with MiXCR by TCRdb, which kept only in-frame beta chains. Merged by CDR3 protein, the rows form single entries marked with the most common genes and DNA. The sample profile shows approximately 91,000 distinct CDR3 sequences; 6.5% to 8.5% of them were found once. The ten biggest clones cover about 7% of the sample. For this clonotype: The specificity of this receptor is unknown. Per-base qualities were not stored, and no clone one base away is much larger.

The V and J ends are trimmed by 4 bases and 3 bases, leaving 9 bases between them. CDR1 and CDR2 are read off the germline V gene as SGHTA and FQGNSA. From the cysteine through the phenylalanine, the CDR3 covers 13 amino acids. Only the CDR3 portion is preserved as DNA: 39 bases, with reading frame beginning at the first base. This receptor was obtained from a human donor who donated a stem cell graft to a child with congenital amegakaryocytic thrombocytopenia. The sequence is built from TRBV7-2 and TRBJ1-1; a confident D gene designation cannot be given. The source was PBMCs from the stem cell graft donor, collected from the stem cell graft. The DNA sequence reads TGTGCCAGCAGCTATGGGAAAGACACTGAAGCTTTCTTT. Its product reads: CASSYGKDTEAFF. The reference TRBV7-2 and TRBJ1-1 proteins fill in what lies around the CDR3, so the full variable domain reads GAGVSQSPSNKVTEKGKDVELRCDPISGHTALYWYRQSLGQGLEFLIYFQGNSAPDKSGLPSDRFSAERTGGSVSTLTIQRTQQEDSAVYLCASSYGKDTEAFFGQGTRLTVV.